This paragraph covers one T cell receptor beta chain sequence. Antigen specificity is unknown. The data were taken from a study of T cell responses to AZD1222 COVID-19 vaccine. Study-wide results and limits: AZD1222 recipients seropositive at baseline numbered only five to seven. An increase in Spike-specific TCR breadth and depth was observed after two AZD1222 doses. Clonal diversity was possibly underestimated, and the donors were mostly white British, with more females. Researchers report vaccine-associated CD4 TCRs spanning spike, with dominance at 160-218 and 743-854.

The CDR3 runs to 16 residues. Losses at the gene ends were 1 base for V and 1 base for J; bases not matched to a gene: 3. Per the germline V gene, CDR1 is SGHDT and CDR2 is YYEEEE. Profiling relied on immunoSEQ multiplex PCR, and the TCRdb table lists in-frame clones only, not all of them. The top ten hold under 30% of the sample, which has about 39,000 clones, 88% seen once. Source: peripheral blood, taken 28 days after the second dose of the MenACWY control vaccine. The gene calls are TRBV5-6 and TRBJ2-2, with 8 positions matching TRBD1. The TCR comes from an adult who received the MenACWY meningococcal vaccine as a control. The CDR3 loop is CASSLRQGWNTGELFF. The CDR3 DNA reads TGTGCCAGCAGCTTGAGACAGGGGTGGAACACCGGGGAGCTGTTTTTT.